This TCR beta chain was sequenced during a study of cytomegalovirus exposure and HLA in healthy donors. The sample holds a few counts of this clone. Its antigen is currently unknown. Study-wide results and limits: Differences between HLA loci emerged in a later analysis of TCR association rates, with DRB1 most and HLA-C fewest.

CDR1 is GTSNPN, CDR2 SVGIG, per germline (reference sequence). The CDR3 is made up of 12 amino acids. With 8 bases removed from V and 2 bases from J, the gap between germline ends came to 12 bases. The primer mix had 60 Vbeta and 13 Jbeta primers. The method was immunoSEQ multiplex PCR; TCRdb's version includes in-frame clones alone and lacks a portion of them. Seen here are under 150,000 clones, around 79% observed once, and the top ten hold about 3%. V and J are TRBV30 and TRBJ2-5, with a weak D call TRBD2 (7 bases). The TCR was taken from a female donor in good health and CMV-seronegative. Sequenced sample: PBMCs. CDR3 amino acids: CAMAGAQETQYF. CDR3 sequence (DNA): TGTGCCATGGCGGGGGCGCAAGAGACCCAGTACTTC.